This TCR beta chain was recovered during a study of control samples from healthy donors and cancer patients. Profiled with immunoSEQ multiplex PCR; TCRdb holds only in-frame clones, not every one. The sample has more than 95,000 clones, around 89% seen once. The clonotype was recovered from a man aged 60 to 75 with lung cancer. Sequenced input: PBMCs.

DNA for the CDR3: TGTGCCAGCAGTCGGGACAGGGGGCGAAGGAACACCGGGGAGCTGTTTTTT. Its translation: CASSRDRGRRNTGELFF. This rearrangement joins TRBV2 to TRBJ2-2, with 12 bases that match TRBD1. The CDR3 has 17 amino acids. Trimming removed 5 bases from V and 1 base from J; junction bases left unmatched: 5. Germline assignment: CDR1 SNHLY and CDR2 FYNNEI. The full variable domain, with the rest looked up from reference TRBV2 and TRBJ2-2, is EPEVTQTPSHQVTQMGQEVILRCVPISNHLYFYWYRQILGQKVEFLVSFYNNEISEKSEIFDDQFSVERPDGSNFTLKIRSTKLEDSAMYFCASSRDRGRRNTGELFFGEGSRLTVL.